These 4 T cell receptor beta chains were all obtained from the same sample, sequenced in a study of cytomegalovirus exposure and HLA in healthy donors. 60 Vbeta and 13 Jbeta primers were used in PCR. The method was immunoSEQ multiplex PCR; TCRdb's version includes in-frame clones alone and lacks a portion of them. Seen here are about 160,000 clones, roughly four fifths observed once, and the top ten hold roughly an eighth. The sequencing input was PBMCs. The receptors derive from a woman aged 45-60 years in good health and CMV-seronegative.

The rearrangement uses TRBV5-1 and TRBJ2-5; tentative D call: TRBD2 (5 bases). Matching the DNA end better, TRBJ2-7 makes the J call doubtful. This CDR3 region has 15 residues. Germline lookup yields CDR1 SGHRS and CDR2 YFSETQ. The DNA of the CDR3 is TGCGCCAGCAGCCCCTCCGAAAGCGGACTCTACGAGCAGTACTTC. Protein product: CASSPSESGLYEQYF.

The V and J genes are TRBV6-5 and TRBJ1-2; 7 bases line up with TRBD1. The CDR3 spans 14 residues. Germline-derived CDR1 and CDR2 are MNHEY and SVGAGI. J was trimmed by 4 bases and V by 0 bases; bases with no gene match: 2. Here the CDR3 reads CASSYSGTVYGYTF. For the CDR3, the DNA is TGTGCCAGCAGTTACTCGGGGACAGTCTATGGCTACACCTTC.

The table lists this clone with a few counts. CDR3 sequence reads: CASSQDDSGGENEQFF. The DNA of the CDR3 is TGCGCCAGCAGCCAAGACGACAGCGGGGGGGAAAATGAGCAGTTCTTC. The chain combines TRBV4-3 with TRBJ2-1; TRBD2 matches at 10 bases. The germline V gene has CDR1 LGHNA and CDR2 YSLEER. Losses at the gene ends were 0 bases for V and 7 bases for J; bases not matched to a gene: 6. This CDR3 is 16 amino acids long.

This clone has only a few counts. This chain joins TRBV5-1 and TRBJ2-7; D perhaps matches TRBD1 (6 bases). The CDR3 is 15 amino acids. CDR1 SGHRS and CDR2 YFSETQ come from the germline V gene. With 4 bases removed from V and 5 bases from J, the gap between germline ends came to 19 bases. CDR3: CASSPTGSSSNEQYF. The CDR3 DNA is TGCGCCAGCAGCCCCACAGGGTCCTCGTCCAACGAGCAGTACTTC.